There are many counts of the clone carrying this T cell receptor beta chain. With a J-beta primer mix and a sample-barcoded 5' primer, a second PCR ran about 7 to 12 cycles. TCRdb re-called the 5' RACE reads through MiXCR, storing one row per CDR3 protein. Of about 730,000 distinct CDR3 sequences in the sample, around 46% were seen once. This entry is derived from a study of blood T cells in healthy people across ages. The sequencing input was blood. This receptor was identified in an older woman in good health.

The CDR3 spells CASSQDPRVPPYF. The CDR3 region has the DNA TGCGCCAGCAGCCAAGATCCTCGGGTTCCACCGTATTTT. The gene calls are TRBV4-1 and TRBJ2-3; D unclear. The CDR3 has 13 amino acids. Between the trimmed V and J ends, which lost 0 bases and 14 bases, there was a span of 15 bases. Per the germline V gene, CDR1 is MGHRA and CDR2 is YSYEKL.